The 18 T cell receptor beta chains below were found in one sample sequenced in a study of PD-L1 blockade in urothelial cancer. Sequencing used immunoSEQ multiplex PCR; TCRdb keeps in-frame clones, though not all of them. The sample lists tens of thousands of clones, 75% to 90% occurring once. Time point described: pretreatment peripheral blood. Here the sequenced sample was PBMCs, taken around atezolizumab (anti-PD-L1) treatment. These receptors originate from a man between 65 and 85 years old with urothelial cancer.

The count of this clone is one. The rearrangement links TRBV10-3 to TRBJ2-7; tentative D call: TRBD2 (7 bases). CDR1 and CDR2 (germline): ENHRY, SYGVKD. CDR3 length equals 14 residues. V was clipped by 10 bases and J by 0 bases, with 16 bases between them. The DNA for the CDR3 is TGTGCCACGCTGGAGGGGGGGACCTCCTACGAGCAGTACTTC. Translated: CATLEGGTSYEQYF.

The rearrangement uses TRBV30 and TRBJ1-5; the D gene is possibly TRBD1 (6 bases). Trimming shortened V by 0 bases and J by 1 base, and 10 bases separated the two germline ends. This CDR3 has 15 amino acids. The germline CDR1 and CDR2 sequences are GTSNPN and SVGIG (reference sequence). The DNA of the CDR3 is TGTGCCTGGAGTGTAGGGGGAGTAAGCAATCAGCCCCAGCATTTT. It codes for CAWSVGGVSNQPQHF. Full variable domain (remainder filled in from reference TRBV30 and TRBJ1-5): SQTIHQWPATLVQPVGSPLSLECTVEGTSNPNLYWYRQAAGRGLQLLFYSVGIGQISSEVPQNLSASRPQDRQFILSSKKLLLSDSGFYLCAWSVGGVSNQPQHFGDGTRLSIL.

The chain recombines TRBV7-2 with TRBJ2-3, with 14 bases identical to TRBD2. The CDR3 is 17 amino acids. Losses at the gene ends were 5 bases for V and 5 bases for J; bases not matched to a gene: 9. The germline V gene has CDR1 SGHTA and CDR2 FQGNSA. The CDR3 spells CASSVVGLAGGQDTQYF. CDR3 bases: TGTGCCAGCAGCGTGGTCGGACTAGCGGGAGGCCAAGATACGCAGTATTTT.

The chain couples TRBV6-4 to TRBJ2-3; 10 bases match TRBD2. The germline gives CDR1 MRHNA, CDR2 SNTAGT. This CDR3 spans 17 amino acids. V was clipped by 0 bases and J by 6 bases; unmatched bases: 9. CDR3 protein: CASSDSLASGSLDTQYF. The DNA of the CDR3 is TGTGCCAGCAGTGACTCTTTGGCTAGCGGGAGTTTGGATACGCAGTATTTT.

A few counts support this clone. The genes are TRBV2 and TRBJ1-2; 7 bases are shared with TRBD1. This CDR3 has 13 amino acids. V lost 3 bases and J lost 4; bases outside the gene matches: 2. Germline V gene data show CDR1 as SNHLY and CDR2 as FYNNEI. This chain's CDR3 is CASSETGPYGYTF. CDR3 DNA: TGTGCCAGCAGTGAGACAGGGCCCTATGGCTACACCTTC.

The chain uses TRBV5-6 and TRBJ2-7; 9 nucleotides agree with TRBD1. From germline, CDR1 is SGHDT and CDR2 YYEEEE. This CDR3 region has 16 residues. The V gene end was trimmed by 1 base and the J gene end by 3 bases; junction bases not matched to a gene: 8. The CDR3 DNA follows: TGTGCCAGCAGCTTGAGCGGGACAGGGAGACTCTACGAGCAGTACTTC. Translation: CASSLSGTGRLYEQYF.

The chain combines TRBV4-3 with TRBJ1-1; D might be TRBD1 (5 bases). V was shortened by 0 bases and J by 4 bases, with 12 bases between the two germline ends. The CDR3 length is 15 residues. Germline V CDR1 and CDR2: LGHNA, YSLEER. Here the CDR3 DNA reads TGCGCCAGCAGCCAAGATTGGGGCCAGACCACTGAAGCTTTCTTT. Amino acid sequence: CASSQDWGQTTEAFF.

V gene TRBV7-6 combines with J gene TRBJ2-7, with TRBD2 matching over 7 bases. The germline V gene has CDR1 SGHVS and CDR2 FNYEAQ. The J segment lost 4 bases and the V segment lost 0 bases, leaving 0 bases of the junction unmatched. The CDR3 has 13 amino acids. CDR3 amino acids: CASSLARGYEQYF. The CDR3 DNA reads as TGTGCCAGCAGCTTAGCGCGGGGGTACGAGCAGTACTTC.

The chain carries TRBV7-2 and TRBJ2-5; possible D gene TRBD2, 5 bases. V lost 3 bases to trimming and J lost 2 bases, with 10 bases between them. CDR1 and CDR2 (germline): SGHTA, FQGNSA. The length of the CDR3 is 14 residues. As DNA, the CDR3 is TGTGCCAGCAGCTTCCAACGGGGACAAGAGACCCAGTACTTC. It codes for CASSFQRGQETQYF.

This clone was recorded only once. CDR3: CAWSVLAANESGNEKLFF. The CDR3 DNA reads as TGTGCCTGGAGTGTACTGGCAGCCAACGAATCGGGGAATGAAAAACTGTTTTTT. The chain uses TRBV30 and TRBJ1-4; the D is unclear. Germline V gives CDR1 GTSNPN, CDR2 SVGIG (reference sequence). The CDR3 length is 18 residues. With 0 bases removed from V and 5 bases from J, the gap between germline ends came to 22 bases.

This clone is classed as medium-sized. At one boundary the junction diverges from the germline segment, which might be a read error. The chain recombines TRBV7-7 with TRBJ1-1; no clear D gene. The CDR3 has 13 residues. Germline CDR1 SSHAT, CDR2 FNYEAQ (reference sequence). The CDR3 sequence is CASSLGEGTEAFF. The CDR3, as DNA: TGTGCTAGCAGCTTAGGTGAGGGCACTGAAGCTTTCTTT.

The chain is built from TRBV7-9 and TRBJ2-7; tentatively, D is TRBD2 (5 bases). The CDR3 is 15 amino acids. V shed 4 bases and J shed 7 bases, with 20 bases lying between them. Germline values: CDR1 SEHNR, CDR2 FQNEAQ (reference sequence). CDR3 region: CASSSPRDPTGEQYF. Written as DNA, the CDR3 is TGTGCCAGCAGCTCACCAAGGGATCCGACGGGGGAGCAGTACTTC.

V is TRBV11-2 and J is TRBJ2-7; the D is unclear. The V gene's germline CDR1 is SGHAT and CDR2 FQNNGV. Trimming took 5 bases from V and 1 from J, leaving 12 bases between them. CDR3 size: 14 residues. As DNA, the CDR3 is TGTGCCAGCAGCCCAGACACACTTTCCTACGAGCAGTACTTC. Protein sequence: CASSPDTLSYEQYF.

The rearrangement uses TRBV19 and TRBJ2-5; 9 bases align to TRBD1. The CDR3 sequence is 13 residues long. Looked up from germline, CDR1 is LNHDA and CDR2 is SQIVND (reference sequence). V trimming: 10 bases; J trimming: 5 bases; junction bases outside the gene matches: 8. The CDR3 spells CATTGGARETQYF. The DNA of the CDR3 is TGTGCCACGACAGGGGGAGCACGGGAGACCCAGTACTTC. The full variable domain, with the rest looked up from reference TRBV19 and TRBJ2-5, is DGGITQSPKYLFRKEGQNVTLSCEQNLNHDAMYWYRQDPGQGLRLIYYSQIVNDFQKGDIAEGYSVSREKKESFPLTVTSAQKNPTAFYLCATTGGARETQYFGPGTRLLVL.

CDR3 loop: CASSLASGSGETQYF. The CDR3 bases are TGTGCCAGCAGTTTGGCTAGCGGGAGCGGAGAGACCCAGTACTTC. The V gene is TRBV6-6, the J gene TRBJ2-5, with TRBD2 identical over 10 bases. Germline CDR1 is MNHNY and CDR2 is SVGAGI (reference sequence). The CDR3 is made up of 15 amino acids. With 4 bases clipped from V and 4 bases from J, the junction kept 6 bases outside the gene matches.

This clone was picked up one time. The chain links TRBV6-1 to TRBJ1-3; tentative D call: TRBD1 (5 bases). Germline values: CDR1 MNHNS, CDR2 SASEGT. The CDR3 spans 15 residues. Trimming took off 9 bases at V and 0 bases at J, with 15 bases between the two ends. Written as DNA, the CDR3 is TGTGCCAGTCGAGACGGGGGTCTCTCTGGAAACACCATATATTTT. Its protein is CASRDGGLSGNTIYF.

This chain uses TRBV27 with TRBJ2-5, with 8 nucleotides matching TRBD2. Unmatched junction bases numbered 9, after V lost 2 bases and J lost 4 bases. Germline V gene lookup returns CDR1 MNHEY and CDR2 SMNVEV (reference sequence). The CDR3 is made up of 16 amino acids. CDR3 loop: CASSLGTGGVGETQYF. The CDR3 region has the DNA TGTGCCAGCAGTTTAGGGACGGGGGGGGTTGGAGAGACCCAGTACTTC.

The chain couples TRBV29-1 to TRBJ1-3; D is perhaps TRBD1 (5 bases). The V end was cut by 4 bases, the J end by 3 bases, with 13 bases between. The CDR3 consists of 14 residues. CDR1 SQVTM and CDR2 ANQGSEA come from the germline V gene. In nucleotides, the CDR3 is TGCAGCGTTGTGGGGGGAGAAGTTGGAAACACCATATATTTT. Encoded protein: CSVVGGEVGNTIYF. The entire variable domain, with the rest obtained from reference TRBV29-1 and TRBJ1-3, is as follows: SAVISQKPSRDICQRGTSLTIQCQVDSQVTMMFWYRQQPGQSLTLIATANQGSEATYESGFVIDKFPISRPNLTFSTLTVSNMSPEDSSIYLCSVVGGEVGNTIYFGEGSWLTVV.